A single sample is the source of the 10 T cell receptor beta chains below, sequenced in a study of post-analysis software for immune sequencing data. TCR beta cDNA libraries included unique molecular identifiers. TCRdb itself ran the PCR reads through MiXCR, one entry per CDR3 protein. The sample records roughly 430,000 distinct CDR3 sequences, roughly 38% being singletons. General observations from the study: TRBV segments more frequent in patients than in controls numbered several and included TRBV5-6, TRBV5-1 and TRBV20-1.

Their cognate antigens are unknown. The sample taken for sequencing was blood. Receptors originate from a girl aged 2 to 9 with multiple sclerosis.

The chain joins TRBV20-1 to TRBJ2-1, with 7 bases lining up with TRBD1. The germline V gene has CDR1 DFQATT and CDR2 SNEGSKA (reference sequence). This CDR3 contains 11 residues. The V and J ends lost 7 bases and 7 bases, in that order; junction bases with no gene match: 4. The CDR3 sequence is CSVPTGNEQFF. CDR3 DNA sequence: TGCAGTGTACCGACAGGGAATGAGCAGTTCTTC.

The J gene is TRBJ1-2, the V gene TRBV7-9; D remains unclear. The CDR3 spans 14 residues. Germline V gene lookup returns CDR1 SEHNR and CDR2 FQNEAQ (reference sequence). The ends were cut back, 2 bases at V and 8 bases at J, with 15 bases in the middle. The CDR3 loop reads CASSLLVPSAGYTF. The CDR3 coding sequence is TGTGCCAGCAGCTTATTGGTCCCCTCTGCGGGCTACACCTTC.

This clonotype was counted between two and nine times. This chain uses TRBV4-3 with TRBJ1-5; no clear D gene. The CDR3 length is 15 residues. The V and J ends lost 4 bases and 3 bases respectively, with 13 bases between them. Germline V gene data show CDR1 as LGHNA and CDR2 as YSLEER. The CDR3 is CASSPNREYNQPQHF. CDR3 bases: TGCGCCAGCAGCCCCAACCGGGAGTACAATCAGCCCCAGCATTTT.

The rearrangement uses TRBV7-2 and TRBJ1-1; D unresolved. The CDR3 totals 10 residues. Deletions cut 2 bases from V and 6 bases from J, with 1 base between. Germline-derived CDR1 and CDR2 are SGHTA and FQGNSA. The CDR3 DNA reads TGTGCCAGCAGCTTACCTGAAGCTTTCTTT. This encodes CASSLPEAFF.

CDR3 DNA: TGTGCCAGCCTCTCTGGCGCGGGACACTACAATGAGCAGTTCTTC. This sequence encodes CASLSGAGHYNEQFF. The rearrangement links TRBV12-3 or TRBV12-4 to TRBJ2-1; D tentatively fits TRBD1 or TRBD2 (6 bases each). CDR3 length: 15 amino acids. The V end lost 8 bases, the J end lost 3 bases, and 17 bases lay between the germline ends.

The table lists this clonotype with many counts. CDR3 sequence (DNA): TGTGCCAGGCGACACGGAAGGTATTTT. This gives the protein CARRHGRYF. The V call is TRBV9, the J call TRBJ2-3; D uncertain. The length of the CDR3 is 9 residues. The germline gives CDR1 SGDLS, CDR2 YYNGEE. V was trimmed by 8 bases and J by 14 bases, leaving 12 bases between them.

Points on this clonotype: An end of the junction does not agree with germline; a read error may underlie this. The V gene is TRBV18, the J gene TRBJ1-2; TRBD1 might be the D (5 bases). The CDR3 spans 17 residues. Germline V gene lookup returns CDR1 KGHSH and CDR2 LQKENI. DNA of the CDR3: TGTGCCAGCACACCGGGTGTCAAAAGAGGGGAGTCCTATGGCTACACCTTC. It yields the protein CASTPGVKRGESYGYTF.

The chain links TRBV20-1 to TRBJ2-7; the match to TRBD1 covers 9 bases. Germline V lookup: CDR1 DFQATT, CDR2 SNEGSKA (reference sequence). This CDR3 has 16 amino acids. V was pared by 2 bases and J by 5 bases, with 13 bases of the junction left unmatched. CDR3 in amino acids: CSARPPGGQGLDEQYF. The CDR3, as DNA: TGCAGTGCTAGACCCCCCGGGGGACAGGGCTTGGACGAGCAGTACTTC.

This clonotype was observed a handful of times. The V and J genes are TRBV10-3 and TRBJ2-7; the match to TRBD2 covers 14 bases. The CDR3 has 15 amino acids. Germline-derived CDR1 and CDR2 are ENHRY and SYGVKD. V was clipped by 10 bases and J by 2 bases; unmatched bases: 7. CDR3 coding DNA: TGTGCCACGGGACTAGCGGGAGACAGAACCTACGAGCAGTACTTC. Its translation is CATGLAGDRTYEQYF.

CDR3 residues: CASSLSTGLDGYTF. The CDR3 bases are TGTGCCAGCAGCTTGTCTACAGGGTTAGATGGCTACACCTTC. The chain is built from TRBV5-5 and TRBJ1-2, with D possibly being TRBD1 (6 bases). The CDR3 sequence is 14 residues long. CDR1 and CDR2 from the germline V gene are SGHKS and YYEKEE (reference sequence). The V end was cut by 1 base, the J end by 6 bases, with 13 bases between. The full variable domain, its missing parts supplied by reference TRBV5-5 and TRBJ1-2, is DAGVTQSPTHLIKTRGQQVTLRCSPISGHKSVSWYQQVLGQGPQFIFQYYEKEERGRGNFPDRFSARQFPNYSSELNVNALLLGDSALYLCASSLSTGLDGYTFGSGTRLTVV.